This T cell receptor beta chain was sequenced in a study of blood T cells in healthy people across ages. Trimming left V 0 bases short and J 1 base short, with 7 bases between. Per the germline V gene, CDR1 is SGDLS and CDR2 is YYNGEE. The CDR3 runs to 14 residues. Primers used in a second PCR of roughly 6 to 12 cycles were a sample-barcoded 5' primer and a J-beta primer mix. TCRdb fed the 5' RACE reads into MiXCR, producing one record per CDR3 protein. The profile shows fewer than 800,000 distinct CDR3 sequences, around half of them singletons. Peripheral blood, about 9.4 milliliters per donor, was collected.

The chain is built from TRBV9 and TRBJ2-5; the D gene is possibly TRBD2 (5 bases). Sequencing was done on a sample of blood. This receptor was obtained from a woman aged 55-70 years in good health. The CDR3 DNA reads TGTGCCAGCAGCGTAGAGCGGAGCCAAGAGACCCAGTACTTC. Amino acid sequence: CASSVERSQETQYF.